What follows describes a single TCR beta chain. Its antigen is currently unknown. Other DNA sequences in the same sample also yield this CDR3. Germline values: CDR1 SGHDT, CDR2 YYEEEE. V dropped 1 base and J dropped 2; count of bases not matched to a gene: 4. The CDR3 contains 15 residues. The data originate from a study of shared clonotypes between healthy human individuals. Study-level points and caveats: Naive CD4 clonotypes were shared across a handful of donors at roughly 5%.

Methods used by the authors: Filtering differed since immunoSEQ provided only junctions, with no quality scores. The repertoire was sequenced with immunoSEQ multiplex PCR; TCRdb's copy has only in-frame clones and lacks some. The V and J calls and the clone size are those of that table, but D and trimming were determined from the DNA. The table has about 1,500,000 clones, roughly 97% seen once. The clonotype was recovered from a young man in good health. Specimen: naive CD4+ T cells sorted from blood. Subset: CD45RA+ positively selected. This sequence joins TRBV5-6 and TRBJ2-3, with 7 nucleotides matching TRBD2. The CDR3 is CASSLPSGSTDTQYF. CDR3 coding DNA: TGTGCCAGCAGCTTGCCTAGCGGCTCCACAGATACGCAGTATTTT.